This entry lists 18 T cell receptor beta chains sequenced from one sample in a study of regulatory T cells in long-lasting Graves disease. The time point was: newly diagnosed GD, antithyroid drugs for less than 3 months. Extracted RNA from PBMCs served as the source of the TCR library. Arm-PCR of CDR3 regions with iRepertoire HTBI primers generated TCR beta libraries. TCRdb used MiXCR to reprocess the multiplex PCR reads, holding one entry per CDR3 protein. The table records about 220,000 distinct CDR3 sequences, roughly 19% of them present only once. These data were also reused for a study on T cells in Graves' hyperthyroidism and ophthalmopathy.

The sequences come from peripheral blood mononuclear cells (PBMCs), collected at new diagnosis, from a patient treated with antithyroid drugs. All receptors derive from a woman in her twenties or thirties with Graves disease.

This clonotype was detected ten times or more. The chain is built from TRBV24-1 and TRBJ2-7; D unresolved. V was clipped by 6 bases and J by 0 bases, with 8 bases between them. The CDR3 sequence is 13 residues long. Germline lookup yields CDR1 KGHDR and CDR2 SFDVKD. The CDR3 DNA reads as TGTGCCACCAGTCCCAGCCCCTCCTACGAGCAGTACTTC. Its translation is CATSPSPSYEQYF.

This clonotype has a count of ten or more. The V call is TRBV6-1, the J call TRBJ1-4; TRBD1 agrees at 10 bases. Trimming at V came to 6 bases and at J to 7 bases, leaving 8 bases not matched to a gene. The CDR3 contains 15 residues. Per the germline V gene, CDR1 is MNHNS and CDR2 is SASEGT. The CDR3 nucleotides read TGTGCCAGCAGCCCCCGGACAGGGGGGGGTGAAAAACTGTTTTTT. Translation gives CASSPRTGGGEKLFF.

This clonotype was seen many times. The chain links TRBV5-1 to TRBJ2-3; D is uncertain. This CDR3 has 16 residues. Germline V gives CDR1 SGHRS, CDR2 YFSETQ. Trimming took 4 bases from V and 2 from J, leaving 17 bases between them. CDR3 region: CASSPRTGSDTDTQYF. For the CDR3, the DNA is TGCGCCAGCAGCCCCCGAACCGGGTCCGACACAGATACGCAGTATTTT.

This clonotype was seen ten or more times. V and J are TRBV20-1 and TRBJ2-3, with D maybe TRBD2 (5 bases). The V gene's germline CDR1 is DFQATT and CDR2 SNEGSKA (reference sequence). V shed 4 bases and J shed 1 base, with 6 bases lying between them. The CDR3 spans 12 residues. CDR3 in amino acids: CSATRGTDTQYF. Here the CDR3 DNA reads TGCAGTGCTACGAGGGGCACAGATACGCAGTATTTT.

Points on this clonotype: This likely traces to a read error, being one base from a far larger clone. The chain carries TRBV6-2 or TRBV6-3 and TRBJ1-2; 9 bases align to TRBD1. The length of the CDR3 is 17 residues. CDR1 MNHEY and CDR2 SVGEGT come from the germline V gene. CDR3 protein: CASSSNRPGQGFNGYIF. For the CDR3, the DNA is TGTGCCAGCAGTTCGAACCGGCCGGGACAGGGTTTTAATGGCTACATCTTC.

This clonotype was detected ten times or more. The chain joins TRBV10-3 to TRBJ1-2, with D possibly being TRBD1 (5 bases). CDR3 size: 14 residues. Germline V gives CDR1 ENHRY, CDR2 SYGVKD. V lost 0 bases, J lost 5 bases, and 10 bases lay in between. CDR3 coding DNA: TGTGCCATCAGTGAGTCGACGACAGCGTATGGCTACACCTTC. Its translation is CAISESTTAYGYTF.

This clonotype was picked up many times. The chain couples TRBV20-1 to TRBJ2-7; D may be TRBD2 (6 bases). V gave up 3 bases and J gave up 1 base, with 16 bases separating them. This CDR3 has 15 residues. Looked up from germline, CDR1 is DFQATT and CDR2 is SNEGSKA (reference sequence). CDR3 DNA: TGCAGTGCTAGGGACCGGAGGGCCCTTTCCTACGAGCAGTACTTC. It specifies CSARDRRALSYEQYF.

This clonotype was detected ten times or more. The final CDR3 position lacks the conserved phenylalanine or tryptophan, pointing to a likely read error. The limits of the CDR3 on the DNA are not certain, so only TCRdb's listed CDR3 is given. V is TRBV6-2 or TRBV6-3 and J is TRBJ2-3; the DNA was not compared with TRBD2, the D call given in the table. Both ends counted, the CDR3 spans 12 residues. Germline values: CDR1 MNHEY, CDR2 SVGEGT. CDR3 sequence reads: CASSEVVAGGHL.

This clonotype appeared many times. V is TRBV7-9 and J is TRBJ2-7; either TRBD1 or TRBD2 may fit D (5 bases each). Per the germline V gene, CDR1 is SEHNR and CDR2 is FQNEAQ (reference sequence). The CDR3 has 13 residues. V was cut by 8 bases and J by 5 bases, with 16 bases left in between. The CDR3, as DNA: TGTGCCAGCGAGGGGCGCTCGATTCACGAGCAGTACTTC. It codes for CASEGRSIHEQYF. The full variable domain, rest sourced from reference TRBV7-9 and TRBJ2-7, is DTGVSQNPRHKITKRGQNVTFRCDPISEHNRLYWYRQTLGQGPEFLTYFQNEAQLEKSRLLSDRFSAERPKGSFSTLEIQRTEQGDSAMYLCASEGRSIHEQYFGPGTRLTVT.

Turning to this clonotype: A far larger clone lies a single base away; this is likely a read error. This chain joins TRBV3-1 and TRBJ2-5; a possible D gene is TRBD1 (6 bases). The CDR3 contains 17 residues. CDR1 and CDR2 from the germline V gene are LGHDT and YNNKEL (reference sequence). CDR3 sequence: CASSPSGTFGAQGTQYF. The DNA of the CDR3 is TGTGCCAGCAGCCCCTCCGGGACATTTGGGGCCCAAGGGACCCAGTACTTC.

The gene calls are TRBV7-6 and TRBJ1-3; D is uncertain. The germline gives CDR1 SGHVS, CDR2 FNYEAQ. The CDR3 totals 15 residues. The ends were cut back, 1 base at V and 0 bases at J, with 7 bases in the middle. The CDR3 sequence is CASSLERDSGNTIYF. The CDR3 nucleotides are TGTGCCAGCAGCTTAGAGCGAGACTCTGGAAACACCATATATTTT.

This clonotype was counted ten times or more. The chain recombines TRBV30 with TRBJ1-5, with D possibly being TRBD1 (5 bases). The V end was cut by 0 bases, the J end by 9 bases, with 21 bases between. CDR1 GTSNPN and CDR2 SVGIG come from the germline V gene (reference sequence). This CDR3 has 16 residues. CDR3 loop: CAWSVFWTPARWPQHF. CDR3 sequence (DNA): TGTGCCTGGAGTGTATTTTGGACACCCGCCCGGTGGCCCCAGCATTTT. The full variable domain, in which reference TRBV30 and TRBJ1-5 provide the parts outside the CDR3, is SQTIHQWPATLVQPVGSPLSLECTVEGTSNPNLYWYRQAAGRGLQLLFYSVGIGQISSEVPQNLSASRPQDRQFILSSKKLLLSDSGFYLCAWSVFWTPARWPQHFGDGTRLSIL.

This clonotype showed up many times. The chain recombines TRBV28 with TRBJ2-5, with no clear D. V lost 2 bases and J lost 6, with 4 bases in between. The CDR3 is 11 residues long. From germline, CDR1 is MDHEN and CDR2 SYDVKM. The CDR3 DNA follows: TGTGCCAGCAGTTTAATGAAGACCCAGTACTTC. Translation: CASSLMKTQYF. The whole variable domain, remainder taken from reference TRBV28 and TRBJ2-5, is DVKVTQSSRYLVKRTGEKVFLECVQDMDHENMFWYRQDPGLGLRLIYFSYDVKMKEKGDIPEGYSVSREKKERFSLILESASTNQTSMYLCASSLMKTQYFGPGTRLLVL.

This clonotype came up many times. This rearrangement joins TRBV4-2 to TRBJ2-5, with D possibly TRBD1 on 6 matching bases. V lost 0 bases and J lost 4, with 9 bases in between. Germline V gives CDR1 LGHNA, CDR2 YNFKEQ. This CDR3 comprises 14 residues. The CDR3 region is CASSQDQGRETQYF. The CDR3 nucleotides read TGTGCCAGCAGCCAAGATCAGGGGCGAGAGACCCAGTACTTC.

This clonotype was seen many times. The V gene is TRBV2, the J gene TRBJ2-2; the match to TRBD2 covers 10 bases. Germline CDR1 SNHLY, CDR2 FYNNEI. The ends lost 10 bases at V and 0 bases at J; junction bases unmatched: 2. The CDR3 covers 14 residues. The CDR3 sequence: CAKTSGTNTGELFF. The CDR3 nucleotides are TGTGCCAAAACTAGCGGGACGAACACCGGGGAGCTGTTTTTT.

This clonotype was counted ten times or more. This chain uses TRBV6-1 with TRBJ1-1, with TRBD1 as a possible D gene (5 bases). The CDR3 runs to 13 residues. Germline V gene data show CDR1 as MNHNS and CDR2 as SASEGT. V was trimmed by 2 bases and J by 1 base, leaving 5 bases between them. The CDR3 bases are TGTGCCAGCAGTGAAAGGGGGAACACTGAAGCTTTCTTT. This sequence encodes CASSERGNTEAFF.

The sample holds many counts of this clonotype. CDR3 protein: CASSVSGGYEQYF. In DNA form, the CDR3 reads TGTGCCAGTAGTGTCTCCGGAGGCTACGAGCAGTACTTC. V usage is TRBV19 and J usage is TRBJ2-7; D may be TRBD2 (5 bases). CDR3 length equals 13 residues. Germline CDR1 and CDR2: LNHDA and SQIVND (reference sequence). Trimming cost V 5 bases and J 3 bases, with 11 bases left between them.

This clonotype was detected many times. The V call is TRBV30, the J call TRBJ2-1, with TRBD1 matching over 8 bases. V lost 3 bases, J lost 4 bases, and 8 bases stayed unmatched. The CDR3 has 15 residues. CDR1 is GTSNPN, CDR2 SVGIG, per germline (reference sequence). The DNA of the CDR3 is TGTGCCTGGAGCCCCCAGGGGGCCGGTTACAATGAGCAGTTCTTC. Protein product: CAWSPQGAGYNEQFF. The full variable domain, its missing parts supplied by reference TRBV30 and TRBJ2-1, is SQTIHQWPATLVQPVGSPLSLECTVEGTSNPNLYWYRQAAGRGLQLLFYSVGIGQISSEVPQNLSASRPQDRQFILSSKKLLLSDSGFYLCAWSPQGAGYNEQFFGPGTRLTVL.